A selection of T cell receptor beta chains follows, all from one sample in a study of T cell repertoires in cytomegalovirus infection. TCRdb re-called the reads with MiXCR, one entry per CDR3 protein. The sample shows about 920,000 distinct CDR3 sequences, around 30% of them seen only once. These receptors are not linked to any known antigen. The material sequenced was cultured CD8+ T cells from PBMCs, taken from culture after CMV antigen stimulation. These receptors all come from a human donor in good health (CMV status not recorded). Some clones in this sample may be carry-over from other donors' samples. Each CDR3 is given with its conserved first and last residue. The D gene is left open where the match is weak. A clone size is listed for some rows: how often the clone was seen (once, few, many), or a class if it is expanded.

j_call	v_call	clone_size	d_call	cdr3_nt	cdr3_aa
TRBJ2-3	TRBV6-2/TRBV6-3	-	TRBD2	TGTGCCAGCAGTTCGTTTCAGCGGGGGCGAAGCACAGATACGCAGTATTTT	CASSSFQRGRSTDTQYF
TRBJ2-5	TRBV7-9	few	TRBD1	TGTGCCAGCAGCTTCTACCGGGACAGGGGGCAAGAGACCCAGTACTTC	CASSFYRDRGQETQYF
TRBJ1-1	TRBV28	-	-	TGTGCCAGCAGTTTCAGGGGACGGGGAGAAGCTTTCTTT	CASSFRGRGEAFF
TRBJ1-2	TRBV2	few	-	TGTGCCAGCAGGGGCGGTCGCTACACCTTC	CASRGGRYTF
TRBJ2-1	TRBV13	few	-	TGTGCCAGCCGGGGGCTAGTCCCCAATGAGCAGTTCTTC	CASRGLVPNEQFF
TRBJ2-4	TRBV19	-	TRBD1	TGTGCCAGTAATGCAGGGGGCTTGGGAAACATTCAGTACTTC	CASNAGGLGNIQYF
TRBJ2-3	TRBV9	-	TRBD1	TGTGCCAGCAACAGCCCTAGGACAGGGTGGACAGATACGCAGTATTTT	CASNSPRTGWTDTQYF
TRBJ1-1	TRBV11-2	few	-	TGTGCCAGCCCCCCGCCTGGAAGACTGGGACCCTTAAACACTGAAGCTTTCTTT	CASPPPGRLGPLNTEAFF
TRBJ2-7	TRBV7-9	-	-	TGTGCCAGCAGCCCCGGGACTCCTCTACTAAACGAGCAGTACTTC	CASSPGTPLLNEQYF
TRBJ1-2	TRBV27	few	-	TGTGCCACGACCAAGGGGAATGGCTACACCTTC	CATTKGNGYTF
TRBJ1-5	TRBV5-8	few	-	TGTGCCAGCAGCTTGGCCGGAACAAGGGTCAAGCCCCAGCATTTT	CASSLAGTRVKPQHF
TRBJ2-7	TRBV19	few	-	TGTGCCAGTATGGGGTGGACACCCAACTCCTACGAGCAGTACTTC	CASMGWTPNSYEQYF
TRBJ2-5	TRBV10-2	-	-	TGCGCCAGCAGAAGAGGGACCTTCCAAGAGACCCAGTACTTC	CASRRGTFQETQYF
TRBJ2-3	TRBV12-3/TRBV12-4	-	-	TGTGCCAGCAGTTTCACCGGAAGCTCGCTCACAGATACGCAGTATTTT	CASSFTGSSLTDTQYF
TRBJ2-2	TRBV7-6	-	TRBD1	TGTGCTAGCAGCTTCGATATGACAGGGTCCAACACCGGGGAGCTGTTTTTT	CASSFDMTGSNTGELFF
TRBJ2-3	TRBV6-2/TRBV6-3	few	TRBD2	TGTGCCAGCAGTTACTCTGGGGGGGGTAGGGCCCCCATGGATACGCAGTATTTT	CASSYSGGGRAPMDTQYF
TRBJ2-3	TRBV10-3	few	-	TGTGCCATCAGTGTGAGGGACACTCAGTTTCGCACAGATACGCAGTATTTT	CAISVRDTQFRTDTQYF
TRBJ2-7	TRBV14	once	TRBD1	TGTGCCAGCAGCCAAGTTCCAGGGACAGAGGCCTACGAGCAGTACTTC	CASSQVPGTEAYEQYF
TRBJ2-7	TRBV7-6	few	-	TGTGCCAGCAGCCTAAATTTGGGGGTCGAGCAGTACTTC	CASSLNLGVEQYF
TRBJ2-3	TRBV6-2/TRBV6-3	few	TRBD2	TGTGCCAGCAGACTCCCCGGGGGGGGGACAGATACGCAGTATTTT	CASRLPGGGTDTQYF
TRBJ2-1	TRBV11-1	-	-	TGTGCCAGCAGCGCCCAGGGGGGCACCCCCGGTGAGCAGTTCTTC	CASSAQGGTPGEQFF
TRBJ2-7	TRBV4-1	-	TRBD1	TGCGCCAGCAGCCTTCATTCCGGGACAGCCTACGAGCAGTACTTC	CASSLHSGTAYEQYF
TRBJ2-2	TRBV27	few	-	TGTGCCAGCAGTTTATCCGGGGAGGTTATCACCGGGGAGCTGTTTTTT	CASSLSGEVITGELFF
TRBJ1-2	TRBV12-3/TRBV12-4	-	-	TGTGCCAGCAGCTACTTAGACAGGATCTTGGATGGCTACACCTTC	CASSYLDRILDGYTF
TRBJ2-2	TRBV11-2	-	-	TGTGCCAGCAGCTTTGCCTACAGGGACACCGGGGAGCTGTTTTTT	CASSFAYRDTGELFF
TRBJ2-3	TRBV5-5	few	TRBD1	TGTGCCAGCAGCTTTTCGGGACAGGTACTACAGCACAGAGATACGCAGTATTTT	CASSFSGQVLQHRDTQYF
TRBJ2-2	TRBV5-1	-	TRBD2	TGCGCCAGCAGCAGCCCGACTAGCGGTGAGGCCGGGGAGCTGTTTTTT	CASSSPTSGEAGELFF
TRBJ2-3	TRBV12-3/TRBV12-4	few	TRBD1	TGTGCCAGCACCTTGACAGGGGCCTTGTCGGATACGCAGTATTTT	CASTLTGALSDTQYF
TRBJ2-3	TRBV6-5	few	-	TGTGCCAGCAGTCCAGAGAGGGGCATCACAGATACGCAGTATTTT	CASSPERGITDTQYF
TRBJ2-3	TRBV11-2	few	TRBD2	TGTGCCTCGTGGGGGGGGAGCACAGATACGCAGTATTTT	CASWGGSTDTQYF
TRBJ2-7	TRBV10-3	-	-	TGTGCCATCACCACCGATCTAAATAGGGGTTACGAGCAGTACTTC	CAITTDLNRGYEQYF
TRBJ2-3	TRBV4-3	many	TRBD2	TGCGCCAGCAGCCAAGGGGGGGGAGAAGGGGCTACGCAGTATTTT	CASSQGGGEGATQYF
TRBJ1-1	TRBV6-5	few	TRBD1	TGTGCCAGCAGTTACTCGACAGGGACACTCACTGAAGCTTTCTTT	CASSYSTGTLTEAFF
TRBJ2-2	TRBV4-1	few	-	TGCGCCAGCAGCCAAGTTCCGGACGGGGAGCTGTTTTTT	CASSQVPDGELFF
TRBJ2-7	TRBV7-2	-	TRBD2	TGTGCCAGCAGACCTGAAGGACTAGCGCTCGAGCAGTACTTC	CASRPEGLALEQYF
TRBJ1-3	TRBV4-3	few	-	TGCGCCAGCAGCCCCGGGACTTTCCTGAACTCTGGAAACACCATATATTTT	CASSPGTFLNSGNTIYF
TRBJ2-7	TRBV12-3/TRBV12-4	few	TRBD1	TGTGCCAGCAGCGGCGACAGGGGCCCCTCCTACGAGCAGTACTTC	CASSGDRGPSYEQYF
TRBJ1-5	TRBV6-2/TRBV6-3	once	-	TGTGCCAGCAGTACAGGATTCCACAATCAGCCCCAGCATTTT	CASSTGFHNQPQHF
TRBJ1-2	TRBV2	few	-	TGTGCCAGCATCCCCTACAGGGATGATTATGGCTACACCTTC	CASIPYRDDYGYTF
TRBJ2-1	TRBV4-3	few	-	TGCGCCAGCAGCCAAGATCCAGGGACTTCCAATGAGCAGTTCTTC	CASSQDPGTSNEQFF
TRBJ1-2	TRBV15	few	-	TGTGCCACCAGCAGAGATATGGGGGACTATGGCTACACCTTC	CATSRDMGDYGYTF